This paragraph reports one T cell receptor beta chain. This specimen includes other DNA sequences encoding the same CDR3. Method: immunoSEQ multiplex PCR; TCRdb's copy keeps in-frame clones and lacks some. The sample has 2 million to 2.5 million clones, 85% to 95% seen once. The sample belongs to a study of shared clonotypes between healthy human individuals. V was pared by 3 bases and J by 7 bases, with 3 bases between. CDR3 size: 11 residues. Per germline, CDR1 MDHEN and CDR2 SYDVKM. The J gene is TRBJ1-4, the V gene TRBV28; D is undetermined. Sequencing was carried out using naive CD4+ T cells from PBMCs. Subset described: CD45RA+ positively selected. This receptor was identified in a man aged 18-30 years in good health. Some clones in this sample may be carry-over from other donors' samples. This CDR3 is CASSLAEKLFF. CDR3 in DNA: TGTGCCAGCAGTTTGGCTGAAAAACTGTTTTTT.